This T cell receptor beta chain stems from a study of T cell responses to AZD1222 COVID-19 vaccine. A word on this clone: Its antigen remains unknown.

The CDR3 runs 14 residues. With 6 bases removed from V and 8 bases from J, the gap between germline ends came to 14 bases. CDR1 is MNHEY, CDR2 SVGAGI, per germline. TCRdb keeps only in-frame clones here, not all; method: immunoSEQ multiplex PCR. The table lists 90,000 to 95,000 clones, roughly 90% of them singletons, with 22% in the top ten. Notes on the study in general: Of the AZD1222 recipients, only 5 or 6 were seropositive at baseline. The span of vaccine-associated CD4 TCRs extended across spike, with dominance at 160-218 and 743-854. Spike-specific TCR breadth rose after two AZD1222 doses, and depth rose as well.

The chain is built from TRBV6-5 and TRBJ1-6, with a weak D call TRBD1 (6 bases). The specimen was peripheral blood, collected on day 0 of AZD1222 vaccination. The receptor was derived from an adult in good health. The CDR3 DNA reads as TGTGCCAGCAGGAACAGGGAATCCGATTCACCCCTCCACTTT. It specifies CASRNRESDSPLHF.